This T cell receptor beta chain was captured by sequencing in a study of beta chain features in type 1 diabetes. Study overall: Examination of sorted cells across all samples involved 98,000,000 or so cells.

Expressed TCRB transcripts were sequenced because the entire RNA isolate underwent reverse transcription. The data were produced by immunoSEQ multiplex PCR, yet TCRdb's version contains in-frame clones alone and is incomplete. The sample consists of 25,000 to 30,000 clones, almost 65% of them appearing once. Concerning this clone itself: Its antigen is not known.

Findings and limits, study-wide: Overrepresentation of cells with high TCR expression could result from cDNA sequencing. Shortening that was moderate but significant affected the TCRB CDR3s of Type 1 diabetes patients in all four CD4+ subsets. VDJ junctions from type 1 diabetes patients carried fewer insertions and larger deletions.

Germline CDR1 MNHEY, CDR2 SVGAGI. The CDR3 is made up of 14 amino acids. Trimming removed 7 bases from V and 0 bases from J; junction bases left unmatched: 5. This sequence originates from a woman aged 25-40 years with type 1 diabetes. V gene TRBV6-5 combines with J gene TRBJ1-1, with 7 bases fitting TRBD1. The sample comprised Tregs from blood. Here the CDR3 DNA reads TGTGCCAGCAAGACCGGGACAGTGAACACTGAAGCTTTCTTT. It codes for CASKTGTVNTEAFF.